This T cell receptor (beta chain) is drawn from a study of CD4+ T cells in melanoma. The CDR3 consists of 14 residues. V lost 6 bases to trimming and J lost 2 bases, with 11 bases between them. CDR1 is LNHDA and CDR2 is SQIVND in the germline V gene (reference sequence). The data were produced by immunoSEQ multiplex PCR, yet TCRdb's version contains in-frame clones alone and is incomplete. The sample consists of approximately 110,000 clones, approximately 90% of them appearing once. The sequenced material came from peripheral blood. This TCR was sampled from a human donor with melanoma. This rearrangement joins TRBV19 to TRBJ1-5; D is undetermined. The CDR3, as DNA: TGTGCCAGTAGCCCGATTGGGGGCAATCAGCCCCAGCATTTT. Its protein is CASSPIGGNQPQHF. Looking up the rest from reference TRBV19 and TRBJ1-5 gives the full variable domain: DGGITQSPKYLFRKEGQNVTLSCEQNLNHDAMYWYRQDPGQGLRLIYYSQIVNDFQKGDIAEGYSVSREKKESFPLTVTSAQKNPTAFYLCASSPIGGNQPQHFGDGTRLSIL.